This T cell receptor (beta chain) derives from a study of blood T cells in healthy people across ages. Study-wide results and limits: Expanded clonotype changes were possibly confounded by unknown donor CMV status.

This CDR3 spans 12 amino acids. Germline CDR1 reads LNHNV; CDR2 reads YYDKDF (reference sequence). The V and J ends lost 5 bases and 3 bases respectively, with 5 bases between them. Turning to this clonotype: What it binds is unknown.

For the second PCR, which ran for 7 to 11 cycles, a sample-barcoded 5' primer and a J-beta primer mix were used. A single record per CDR3 protein comes from TCRdb applying MiXCR to the 5' RACE reads. The sample lists hundreds of thousands of distinct CDR3 sequences, roughly 50% occurring once. They isolated at least 6.5 million PBMCs from each sample. The receptor was derived from a woman aged 55-75 years in good health. The rearrangement links TRBV15 to TRBJ1-5; no definite D call. Sequenced sample: blood. In nucleotides, the CDR3 is TGTGCCACCAGCGGGAACAATCAGCCCCAGCATTTT. The encoded protein is CATSGNNQPQHF.